The source of this T cell receptor beta chain is a study of siplizumab effects on memory and regulatory T cells. The V gene's germline CDR1 is LNHDA and CDR2 SQIVND (reference sequence). V lost 9 bases to trimming and J lost 5 bases; unmatched junction nucleotides: 9. The CDR3 contains 13 residues. The table came from immunoSEQ multiplex PCR; TCRdb's copy has only in-frame clones and leaves some out. The sample lists fewer than 80,000 clones, 85% to 95% seen once, with about 5% in the top ten. Comments on this clone: Its antigen is unidentified.

Overall study findings and caveats: Relative to controls at roughly 27%, mappable alloreactive CD4+ clones exhibited a mean Treg-derived proportion of around 65% with siplizumab. Only a minority of proliferating CD4+ or CD8+ clones had an assignable naive or memory phenotype, with roughly 80-96% lacking one.

This TCR derives from a human donor in good health. The rearrangement joins TRBV19 to TRBJ2-7, with 8 bases aligning to TRBD1. The specimen was CD8+ T cells sorted from blood. The CDR3 DNA reads TGTGCCAGCGAGGGCAGGGGGCAGCACGAGCAGTACTTC. It encodes CASEGRGQHEQYF.